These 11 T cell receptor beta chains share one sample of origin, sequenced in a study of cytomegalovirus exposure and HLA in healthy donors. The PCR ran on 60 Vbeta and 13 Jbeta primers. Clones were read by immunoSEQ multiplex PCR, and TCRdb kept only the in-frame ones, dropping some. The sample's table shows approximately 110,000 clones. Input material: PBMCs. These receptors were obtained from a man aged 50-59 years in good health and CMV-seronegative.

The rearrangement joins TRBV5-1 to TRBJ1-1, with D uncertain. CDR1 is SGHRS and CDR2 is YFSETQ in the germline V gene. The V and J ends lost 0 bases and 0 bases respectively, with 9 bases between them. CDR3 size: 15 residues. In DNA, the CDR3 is TGCGCCAGCAGCTTGGACATCAACATGAACACTGAAGCTTTCTTT. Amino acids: CASSLDINMNTEAFF.

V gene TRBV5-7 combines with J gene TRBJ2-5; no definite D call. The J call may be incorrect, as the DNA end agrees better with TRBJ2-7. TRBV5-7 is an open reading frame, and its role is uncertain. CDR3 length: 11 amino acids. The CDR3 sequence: CASSPPYEQYF. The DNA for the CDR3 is TGTGCCAGCAGCCCCCCCTACGAGCAGTACTTC.

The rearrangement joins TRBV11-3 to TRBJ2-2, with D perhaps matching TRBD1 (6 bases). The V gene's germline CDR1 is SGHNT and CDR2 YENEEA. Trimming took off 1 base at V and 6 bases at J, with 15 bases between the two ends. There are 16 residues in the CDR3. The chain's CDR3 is CASSLGFRGSAGELFF. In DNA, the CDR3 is TGTGCCAGCAGCTTAGGTTTCAGGGGATCGGCCGGGGAGCTGTTTTTT.

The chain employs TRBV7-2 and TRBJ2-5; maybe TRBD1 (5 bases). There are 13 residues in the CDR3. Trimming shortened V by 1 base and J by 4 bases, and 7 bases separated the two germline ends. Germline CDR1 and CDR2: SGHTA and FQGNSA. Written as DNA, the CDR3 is TGTGCCAGCAGCTTAGTGCAGGGAGAGACCCAGTACTTC. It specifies CASSLVQGETQYF.

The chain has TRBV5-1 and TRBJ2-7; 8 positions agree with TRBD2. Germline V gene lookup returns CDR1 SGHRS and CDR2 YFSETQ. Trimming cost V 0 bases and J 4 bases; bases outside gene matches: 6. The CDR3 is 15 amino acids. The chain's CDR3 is CASSLEAGGGYEQYF. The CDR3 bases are TGCGCCAGCAGCTTGGAGGCGGGAGGAGGGTACGAGCAGTACTTC.

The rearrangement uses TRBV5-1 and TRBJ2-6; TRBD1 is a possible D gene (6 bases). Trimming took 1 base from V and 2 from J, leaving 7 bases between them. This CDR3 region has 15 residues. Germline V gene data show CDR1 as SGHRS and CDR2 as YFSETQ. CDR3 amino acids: CASSLKGAGANVLTF. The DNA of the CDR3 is TGCGCCAGCAGCTTGAAGGGGGCTGGGGCCAACGTCCTGACTTTC.

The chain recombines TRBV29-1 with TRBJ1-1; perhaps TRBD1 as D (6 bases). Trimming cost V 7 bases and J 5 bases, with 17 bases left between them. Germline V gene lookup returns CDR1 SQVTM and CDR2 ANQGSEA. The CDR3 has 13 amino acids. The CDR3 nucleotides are TGCAGCGCTCGGACAGTAGGGTTGACTGAAGCTTTCTTT. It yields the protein CSARTVGLTEAFF.

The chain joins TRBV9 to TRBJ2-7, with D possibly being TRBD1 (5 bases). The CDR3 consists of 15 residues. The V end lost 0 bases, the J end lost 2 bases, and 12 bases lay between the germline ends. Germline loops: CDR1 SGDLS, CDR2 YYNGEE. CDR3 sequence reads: CASSVASGLAYEQYF. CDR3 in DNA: TGTGCCAGCAGCGTAGCATCAGGGTTGGCCTACGAGCAGTACTTC.

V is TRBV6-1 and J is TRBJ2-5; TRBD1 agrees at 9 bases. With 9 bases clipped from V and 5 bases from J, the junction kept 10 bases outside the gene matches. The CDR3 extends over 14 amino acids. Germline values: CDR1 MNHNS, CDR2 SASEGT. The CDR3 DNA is TGTGCCAGTACACACAGGGGGCTCCGGGAGACCCAGTACTTC. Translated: CASTHRGLRETQYF.

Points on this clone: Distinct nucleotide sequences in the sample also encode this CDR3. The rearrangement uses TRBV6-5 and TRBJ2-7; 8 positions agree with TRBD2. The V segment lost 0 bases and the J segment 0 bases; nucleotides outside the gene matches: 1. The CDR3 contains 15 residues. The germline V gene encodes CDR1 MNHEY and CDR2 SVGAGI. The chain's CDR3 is CASSYSLAGSYEQYF. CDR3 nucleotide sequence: TGTGCCAGCAGTTACTCGCTAGCGGGCTCCTACGAGCAGTACTTC.

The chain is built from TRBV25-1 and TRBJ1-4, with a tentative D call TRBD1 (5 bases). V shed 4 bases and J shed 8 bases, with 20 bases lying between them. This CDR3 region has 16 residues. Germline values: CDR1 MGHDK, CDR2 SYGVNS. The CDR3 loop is CASSVETGVLREKLFF. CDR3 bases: TGTGCCAGCAGTGTCGAGACGGGGGTTTTAAGGGAAAAACTGTTTTTT.